The clone carrying this TCR beta chain was seen only a few times. No antigen is known for it. The data were taken from a study of CD8 T cells in ankylosing spondylitis. V trimming: 6 bases; J trimming: 1 base; junction bases outside the gene matches: 5. This CDR3 comprises 16 residues. Germline lookup yields CDR1 SQVTM and CDR2 ANQGSEA. TCRdb re-called the 5' RACE reads with MiXCR, one entry per CDR3 protein. The profile shows some 840,000 distinct CDR3 sequences, 12% of them singletons. Points from the study as a whole: Reportedly, significant enrichment of disease-linked clones occurred in matched ankylosing spondylitis synovial fluid. A motif of 7 to 9 highly homologous TCR beta variants was seen as apparently characteristic of ankylosing spondylitis blood.

This sequence originates from a male donor with ankylosing spondylitis. V gene TRBV29-1 combines with J gene TRBJ2-5, with 16 positions matching TRBD2. The sequenced sample consisted of blood, either unsorted or a sorted T cell fraction (not recorded which). The DNA of the CDR3 is TGCAGCGTATCCGGGACTAGCGGGAGGGTCCAAGAGACCCAGTACTTC. Residues: CSVSGTSGRVQETQYF. Variable domain in full (rest from reference TRBV29-1 and TRBJ2-5): SAVISQKPSRDICQRGTSLTIQCQVDSQVTMMFWYRQQPGQSLTLIATANQGSEATYESGFVIDKFPISRPNLTFSTLTVSNMSPEDSSIYLCSVSGTSGRVQETQYFGPGTRLLVL.